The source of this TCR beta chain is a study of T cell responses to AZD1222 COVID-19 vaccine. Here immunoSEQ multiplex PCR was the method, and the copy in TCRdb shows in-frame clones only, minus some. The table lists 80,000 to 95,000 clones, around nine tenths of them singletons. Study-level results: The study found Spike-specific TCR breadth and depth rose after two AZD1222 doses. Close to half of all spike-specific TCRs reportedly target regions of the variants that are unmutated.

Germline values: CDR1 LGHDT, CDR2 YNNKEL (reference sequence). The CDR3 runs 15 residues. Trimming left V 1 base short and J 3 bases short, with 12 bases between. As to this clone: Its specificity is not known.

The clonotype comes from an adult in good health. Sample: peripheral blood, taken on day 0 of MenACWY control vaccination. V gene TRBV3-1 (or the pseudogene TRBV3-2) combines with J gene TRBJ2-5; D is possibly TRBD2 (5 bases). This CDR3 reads CASSQAERYEETQYF. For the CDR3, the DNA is TGTGCCAGCAGCCAAGCGGAGCGGTATGAAGAGACCCAGTACTTC.